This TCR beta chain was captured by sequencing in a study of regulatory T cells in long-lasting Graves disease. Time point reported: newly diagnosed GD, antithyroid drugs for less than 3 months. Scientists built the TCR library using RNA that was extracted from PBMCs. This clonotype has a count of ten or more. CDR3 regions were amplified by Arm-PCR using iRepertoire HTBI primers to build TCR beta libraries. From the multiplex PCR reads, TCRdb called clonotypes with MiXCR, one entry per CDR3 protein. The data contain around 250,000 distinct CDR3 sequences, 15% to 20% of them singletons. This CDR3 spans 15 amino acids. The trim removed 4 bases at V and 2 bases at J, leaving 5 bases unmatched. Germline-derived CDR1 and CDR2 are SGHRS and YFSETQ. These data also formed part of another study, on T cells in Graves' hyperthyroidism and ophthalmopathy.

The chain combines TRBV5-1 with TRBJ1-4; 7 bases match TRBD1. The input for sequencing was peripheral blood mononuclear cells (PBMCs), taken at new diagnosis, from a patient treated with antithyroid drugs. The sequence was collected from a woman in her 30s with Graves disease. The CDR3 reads CASSARGGTNEKLFF. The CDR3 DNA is TGCGCCAGCAGCGCCAGGGGGGGGACTAATGAAAAACTGTTTTTT.